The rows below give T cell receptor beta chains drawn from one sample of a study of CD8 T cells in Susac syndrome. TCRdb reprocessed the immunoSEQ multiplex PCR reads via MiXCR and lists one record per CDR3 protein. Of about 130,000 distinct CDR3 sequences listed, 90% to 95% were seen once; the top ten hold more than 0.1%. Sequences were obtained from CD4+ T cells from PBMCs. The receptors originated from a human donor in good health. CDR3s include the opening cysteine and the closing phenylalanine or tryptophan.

CSAPTGGVTEAFF	TRBV20-1	TRBJ1-1
CASSVTGGPYEQFF	TRBV9	TRBJ2-1
CASSHLYSGRGYEQYF	TRBV7-9	TRBJ2-7
CASRVSQAGNTIYF	TRBV7-2	TRBJ1-3
CASSTAGGYEQYF	TRBV27	TRBJ2-7
CASKRKGERIHEQYF	TRBV19	TRBJ2-7
CASSLTGRGGNQPQHF	TRBV12-3/TRBV12-4	TRBJ1-5
CASSRVGARGTEAFF	TRBV2	TRBJ1-1
CASSWTGSISYEQYF	TRBV7-2	TRBJ2-7
CASSLDQEADEQYF	TRBV11-2	TRBJ2-7
CASSWGTGANTGELFF	TRBV5-6	TRBJ2-2
CASSLGRTRNPGNTIYF	TRBV7-2	TRBJ1-3
CASSFGQGRQPQYF	TRBV27	TRBJ2-5
CASSPPRSGQQETQYF	TRBV18	TRBJ2-5
CATGTSAEQFF	TRBV10-3	TRBJ2-1
CASGSSSGVNTGELFF	TRBV28	TRBJ2-2
CASSRPGQGAYEQYF	TRBV19	TRBJ2-7
CATSRDRGGRMAEAFF	TRBV15	TRBJ1-1
CASSRGQGAPGNTIYF	TRBV23-1	TRBJ1-3
CSVGTSGAPYEQYF	TRBV20-1	TRBJ2-7
CASSTPGINTEAFF	TRBV19	TRBJ1-1
CASSPTGGGYQPQHF	TRBV12-3/TRBV12-4	TRBJ1-5
CASIGDSLYGYTF	TRBV6-1	TRBJ1-2
CASSVLGGGRDEQYF	TRBV2	TRBJ2-7
CASSQGRWQAGATPTYEQYF	TRBV3-1	TRBJ2-7
CASSARGGVTEQFF	TRBV11-3	TRBJ2-1
CASSEAQAGELFF	TRBV2	TRBJ2-2
CSVDGEGGTDTQYF	TRBV29-1	TRBJ2-3